This T cell receptor beta chain was sequenced for a study of T cell responses to AZD1222 COVID-19 vaccine. The length of the CDR3 is 19 residues. Germline assignment: CDR1 MNHEY and CDR2 SMNVEV (reference sequence). The junction had 7 bases not matched to a gene; V was cut back by 0 bases and J by 3 bases. This clone was picked up one time. Generated by immunoSEQ multiplex PCR, the TCRdb table keeps only in-frame clones and is missing some. In the table there are 150,000 to 200,000 clones, roughly nine tenths of which are singletons. The sequence was collected from an adult who received the AZD1222 COVID-19 vaccine. The specimen was peripheral blood, collected 28 days after the second AZD1222 dose. The V and J genes are TRBV27 and TRBJ2-1, with 14 bases that match TRBD2. Here the CDR3 DNA reads TGTGCCAGCAGTTTATCCCTCCCTGGACTAGCGGGAGGCTACAATGAGCAGTTCTTC. It specifies CASSLSLPGLAGGYNEQFF.